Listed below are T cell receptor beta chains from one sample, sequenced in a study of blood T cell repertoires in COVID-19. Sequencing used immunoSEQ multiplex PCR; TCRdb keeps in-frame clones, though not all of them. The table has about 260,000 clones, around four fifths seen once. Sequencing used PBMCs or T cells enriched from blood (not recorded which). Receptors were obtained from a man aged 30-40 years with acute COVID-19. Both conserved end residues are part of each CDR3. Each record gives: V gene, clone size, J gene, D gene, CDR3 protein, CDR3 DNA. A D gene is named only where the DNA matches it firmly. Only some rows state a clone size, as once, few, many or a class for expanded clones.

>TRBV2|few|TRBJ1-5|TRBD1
CASGPRQGLRNQPQHF
TGTGCCAGCGGCCCCCGACAGGGTCTCCGCAATCAGCCCCAGCATTTT
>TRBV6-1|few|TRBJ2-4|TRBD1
CASSEGQVPRDKNIQYF
TGTGCCAGCAGTGAGGGACAGGTACCGAGGGACAAAAACATTCAGTACTTC
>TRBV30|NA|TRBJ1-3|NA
CAWSVPAGNTIYF
TGTGCCTGGAGTGTTCCGGCGGGTAACACCATATATTTT
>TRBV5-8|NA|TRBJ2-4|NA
CASLKVITPDSLLNIQYF
TGTGCCAGCCTTAAAGTCATAACTCCGGACAGTCTCCTTAACATTCAGTACTTC
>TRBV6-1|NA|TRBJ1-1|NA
CASSEFRGGTEAFF
TGTGCCAGCAGTGAATTTAGGGGTGGCACTGAAGCTTTCTTT
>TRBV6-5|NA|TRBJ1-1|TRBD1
CASSSQQGTEAFF
TGTGCCAGCAGCTCCCAACAGGGGACTGAAGCTTTCTTT
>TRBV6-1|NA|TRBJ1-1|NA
CASSDAGADTEAFF
TGTGCCAGCAGTGATGCGGGGGCAGACACTGAAGCTTTCTTT
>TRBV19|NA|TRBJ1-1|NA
CASSTGTGWGTEAFF
TGTGCCAGTAGTACCGGAACAGGGTGGGGCACTGAAGCTTTCTTT
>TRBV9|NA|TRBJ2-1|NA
CASSVASGYEQFF
TGTGCCAGCAGCGTAGCTTCGGGGTATGAGCAGTTCTTC
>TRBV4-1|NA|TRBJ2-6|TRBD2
CASSHPGTSLSGANVLTF
TGCGCCAGCAGCCACCCCGGGACTAGCCTATCTGGGGCCAACGTCCTGACTTTC
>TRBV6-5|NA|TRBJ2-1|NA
CASSYSGAYNEQFF
TGTGCCAGCAGTTACTCAGGGGCCTACAATGAGCAGTTCTTC
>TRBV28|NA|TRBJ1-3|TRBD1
CASSSHPGQGVTSGNTIYF
TGTGCCAGCAGTTCCCATCCGGGACAGGGGGTGACCTCTGGAAACACCATATATTTT
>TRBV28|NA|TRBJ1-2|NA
CASSLLGGDYTF
TGTGCCAGCAGCCTACTTGGCGGGGACTACACCTTC
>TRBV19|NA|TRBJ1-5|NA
CASRDRGLNQPQHF
TGTGCCAGTAGAGACCGGGGTCTAAATCAGCCCCAGCATTTT
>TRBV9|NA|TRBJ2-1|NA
CASSVRSGAYNEQFF
TGTGCCAGCAGCGTAAGGAGCGGAGCTTACAATGAGCAGTTCTTC
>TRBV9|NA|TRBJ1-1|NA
CASSQQSGVNTEAFF
TGTGCCAGCAGCCAACAATCAGGGGTGAACACTGAAGCTTTCTTT
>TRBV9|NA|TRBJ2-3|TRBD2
CASSYSGRASTDTQYF
TGTGCCAGCAGTTATAGCGGGAGGGCAAGCACAGATACGCAGTATTTT
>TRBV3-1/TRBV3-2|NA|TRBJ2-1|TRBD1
CASSQVMGQGNNEQFF
TGTGCCAGCAGCCAAGTAATGGGACAGGGAAACAATGAGCAGTTCTTC
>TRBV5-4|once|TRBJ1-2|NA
CASSLISLGAPGYTF
TGTGCCAGCAGCTTAATCTCCTTGGGGGCGCCCGGCTACACCTTC
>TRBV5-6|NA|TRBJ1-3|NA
CASSPTGPDSGNTIYF
TGTGCCAGCAGCCCGACGGGTCCGGACTCTGGAAACACCATATATTTT
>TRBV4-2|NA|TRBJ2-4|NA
CASSRGQSTDIQYF
TGTGCCAGCAGCCGGGGCCAGAGCACAGACATTCAGTACTTC
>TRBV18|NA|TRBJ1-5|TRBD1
CASSPQTGSQPQHF
TGTGCCAGCTCACCACAGACAGGGAGTCAGCCCCAGCATTTT
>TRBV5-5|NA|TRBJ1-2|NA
CASSLRTVQVYGYTF
TGTGCCAGCAGCTTAAGGACAGTCCAGGTTTATGGCTACACCTTC
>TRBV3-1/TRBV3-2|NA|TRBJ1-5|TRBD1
CASSLDGTARQPQHF
TGTGCCAGCAGCCTGGACGGGACAGCTCGTCAGCCCCAGCATTTT
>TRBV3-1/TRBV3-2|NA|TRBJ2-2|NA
CASSHYTGELFF
TGTGCCAGCAGCCACTACACCGGGGAGCTGTTTTTT
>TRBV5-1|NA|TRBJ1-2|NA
CASSLDEGIYGYTF
TGCGCCAGCAGCTTGGATGAGGGCATCTATGGCTACACCTTC
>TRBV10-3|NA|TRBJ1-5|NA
CAISEMGDQPQHF
TGTGCCATCAGTGAGATGGGCGATCAGCCCCAGCATTTT
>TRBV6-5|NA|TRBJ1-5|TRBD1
CASRDRGESQPQHF
TGTGCCAGCAGGGACAGGGGGGAGAGTCAGCCCCAGCATTTT
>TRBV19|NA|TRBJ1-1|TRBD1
CASSRGQLNTEAFF
TGTGCCAGTAGCCGGGGACAGTTGAACACTGAAGCTTTCTTT
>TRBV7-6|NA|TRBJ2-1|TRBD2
CASRESGGGNEQFF
TGTGCCAGCCGGGAGAGCGGGGGTGGAAATGAGCAGTTCTTC
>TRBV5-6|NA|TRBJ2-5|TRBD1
CASSLGTGQETQYF
TGTGCCAGCAGCCTAGGGACAGGACAAGAGACCCAGTACTTC
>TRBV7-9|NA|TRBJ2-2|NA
CASSLAVGGRNTGELFF
TGTGCCAGCAGCTTAGCCGTGGGGGGGCGGAACACCGGGGAGCTGTTTTTT
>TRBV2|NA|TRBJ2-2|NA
CASKRSGGNTGELFF
TGTGCCAGCAAGCGAAGCGGAGGAAACACCGGGGAGCTGTTTTTT
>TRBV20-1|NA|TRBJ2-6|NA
CSASSPAPSSGANVLTF
TGCAGTGCTAGTAGTCCAGCGCCGAGCTCTGGGGCCAACGTCCTGACTTTC
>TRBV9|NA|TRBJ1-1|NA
CASSVALNTEAFF
TGTGCCAGCAGCGTAGCCCTAAACACTGAAGCTTTCTTT
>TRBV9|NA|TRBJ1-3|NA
CASSDKTLPSGNTIYF
TGTGCCAGCAGCGATAAAACTCTCCCCTCTGGAAACACCATATATTTT
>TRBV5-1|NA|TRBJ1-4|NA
CASSSRSTVATNEKLFF
TGCGCCAGCAGCTCCCGCAGTACCGTCGCAACTAATGAAAAACTGTTTTTT
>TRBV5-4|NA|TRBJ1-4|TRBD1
CASSSETGGVGEKLFF
TGTGCCAGCAGCTCAGAAACAGGGGGCGTCGGGGAAAAACTGTTTTTT
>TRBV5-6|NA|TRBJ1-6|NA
CASSLYGESSYNSPLHF
TGTGCCAGCAGCTTATACGGAGAGAGCTCCTATAATTCACCCCTCCACTTT
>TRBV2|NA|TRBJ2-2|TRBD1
CASSKDRLNTGELFF
TGTGCCAGCAGCAAGGACAGGCTAAACACCGGGGAGCTGTTTTTT
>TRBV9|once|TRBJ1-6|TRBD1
CASSGGQSGSPLHF
TGTGCCAGCAGCGGGGGACAGTCCGGCTCACCCCTCCACTTT
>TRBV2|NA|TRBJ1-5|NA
CASSGAPGLREQPQHF
TGTGCCAGCAGTGGGGCTCCAGGGTTAAGGGAACAGCCCCAGCATTTT
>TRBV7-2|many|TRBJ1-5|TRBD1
CASSSQGAQPQHF
TGTGCCAGCAGCTCACAGGGGGCTCAGCCCCAGCATTTT
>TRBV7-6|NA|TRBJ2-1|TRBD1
CASSLGGQGVSNEQFF
TGTGCCAGCAGCTTAGGGGGACAGGGAGTAAGCAATGAGCAGTTCTTC
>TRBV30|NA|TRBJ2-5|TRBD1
CAWRPGTARETQYF
TGTGCCTGGAGGCCCGGGACAGCAAGAGAGACCCAGTACTTC
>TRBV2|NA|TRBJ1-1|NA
CASILTGLNTEAFF
TGTGCCAGCATCCTGACAGGACTGAACACTGAAGCTTTCTTT
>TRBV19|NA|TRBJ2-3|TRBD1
CASSTTGSPPDTQYF
TGTGCCAGTAGTACGACAGGGTCCCCCCCAGATACGCAGTATTTT
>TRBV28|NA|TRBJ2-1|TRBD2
CASSPVRGGADEQFF
TGTGCCAGCAGTCCCGTTCGGGGGGGGGCCGATGAGCAGTTCTTC
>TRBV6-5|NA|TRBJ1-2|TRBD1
CASTPTGVYGYTF
TGTGCCAGCACCCCGACAGGGGTGTATGGCTACACCTTC
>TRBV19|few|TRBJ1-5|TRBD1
CASRTGVNQPQHF
TGTGCCAGTAGGACAGGGGTCAATCAGCCCCAGCATTTT
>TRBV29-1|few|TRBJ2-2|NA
CSVGYVTGELFF
TGCAGCGTTGGTTATGTCACCGGGGAGCTGTTTTTT
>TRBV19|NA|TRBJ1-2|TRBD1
CASSIDVGQTAGYTF
TGTGCCAGTAGTATAGACGTGGGACAGACCGCGGGCTACACCTTC
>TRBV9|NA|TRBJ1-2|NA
CASSTRISRTASNFFYGYTF
TGTGCCAGCAGCACTCGAATCTCCAGGACAGCAAGCAACTTCTTCTATGGCTACACCTTC